The 25 T cell receptor beta chains listed next were all sequenced from one sample in a study of blood T cells in healthy people across ages. Combining a sample-barcoded 5' primer with a J-beta primer mix, a second PCR ran for roughly 7 to 12 cycles. TCRdb re-analysed the 5' RACE reads in MiXCR, keeping a single row per CDR3 protein. The sample records 700,000 to 950,000 distinct CDR3 sequences, approximately 39% being singletons. Material for sequencing was blood. These receptors all stem from a woman aged 55-70 years in good health.

The chain is built from TRBV5-1 and TRBJ2-3; possibly TRBD1 for D (5 bases). The germline V gene has CDR1 SGHRS and CDR2 YFSETQ. V was cut by 3 bases and J by 0 bases, with 14 bases left in between. The CDR3 contains 16 residues. The CDR3 loop is CASSSGHYSSTDTQYF. CDR3 DNA: TGCGCCAGCAGCTCAGGACACTACTCTAGCACAGATACGCAGTATTTT.

The chain joins TRBV11-2 to TRBJ2-7; no clear D. The DNA end is a closer match to TRBJ2-5, so the J assignment may be wrong. CDR1 SGHAT and CDR2 FQNNGV come from the germline V gene. The CDR3 totals 13 residues. The CDR3 DNA reads TGTGCCAGCAGCTTTCTGATGATGGAGACCCAGTACTTC. Translated: CASSFLMMETQYF.

The gene calls are TRBV5-6 and TRBJ2-7; TRBD1 is a possible D gene (6 bases). The assigned J gene may be wrong: the sequence end matches TRBJ2-5 better. CDR1 is SGHDT and CDR2 is YYEEEE in the germline V gene. The CDR3 length is 15 residues. The CDR3 spells CASSLGRQGRETQYF. The CDR3 DNA follows: TGTGCCAGCAGCTTGGGGCGGCAGGGGCGGGAGACCCAGTACTTC.

This clonotype has ten or more counts. The chain joins TRBV6-2 or TRBV6-3 to TRBJ2-5; tentatively, D is TRBD1 (6 bases). There are 13 residues in the CDR3. Germline assignment: CDR1 MNHEY and CDR2 SVGEGT. Trimming stripped 7 bases from V and 1 base from J, with 10 bases between. CDR3 in amino acids: CASNLGAQETQYF. In DNA form, the CDR3 reads TGTGCCAGCAACTTGGGGGCCCAAGAGACCCAGTACTTC.

Many counts were recorded for this clonotype. The chain combines TRBV12-3 or TRBV12-4 with TRBJ2-4; 10 bases map to TRBD2. With 5 bases clipped from V and 0 bases from J, the junction kept 7 bases outside the gene matches. The CDR3 spans 17 residues. CDR3: CASSPGTSEEAKNIQYF. The CDR3 coding sequence is TGTGCCAGCAGTCCTGGGACTAGCGAGGAAGCCAAAAACATTCAGTACTTC.

The chain uses TRBV4-2 and TRBJ2-3, with D perhaps TRBD1 (6 bases). Germline CDR1 and CDR2: LGHNA and YNFKEQ. Trimming took off 1 base at V and 3 bases at J, with 11 bases between the two ends. CDR3 length equals 15 residues. CDR3 in DNA: TGTGCCAGCAGCCAAGGAAGTCAGGGGACAGATACGCAGTATTTT. Amino acids: CASSQGSQGTDTQYF.

The chain links TRBV12-3 or TRBV12-4 to TRBJ2-7; 8 bases agree with TRBD1. J gave up 5 bases and V 3 bases, and 6 bases lay outside the gene matches. CDR3 length: 14 amino acids. The chain's CDR3 is CASSLDRAGDEQYF. The CDR3 DNA sequence: TGTGCCAGCAGTTTGGACAGGGCTGGGGACGAGCAGTACTTC.

This clonotype was seen a handful of times. V gene TRBV20-1 combines with J gene TRBJ1-6; 9 positions agree with TRBD1. Per germline, CDR1 DFQATT and CDR2 SNEGSKA (reference sequence). The CDR3 has 14 residues. Trimming cost V 6 bases and J 7 bases; bases outside gene matches: 7. This CDR3 reads CSAKTTGGNSPLHF. The CDR3 nucleotides read TGCAGTGCCAAGACGACAGGGGGAAATTCACCCCTCCACTTT.

This clonotype was counted a single time. The rearrangement uses TRBV20-1 and TRBJ2-3; 9 bases line up with TRBD1. The junction had 3 bases not matched to a gene; V was cut back by 3 bases and J by 5 bases. The CDR3 extends over 13 amino acids. In germline, CDR1 is DFQATT, CDR2 SNEGSKA (reference sequence). CDR3 coding DNA: TGCAGTGCTAGGGGGACAGGGCTAGATACGCAGTATTTT. Translating it yields CSARGTGLDTQYF.

This clonotype was found a few times. The chain joins TRBV6-6 to TRBJ2-7; tentative D call: TRBD2 (6 bases). The germline V gene encodes CDR1 MNHNY and CDR2 SVGAGI (reference sequence). The ends were cut back, 9 bases at V and 5 bases at J, with 20 bases in the middle. The CDR3 has 14 residues. CDR3 amino acids: CASCLSGSLNEQYF. CDR3 in DNA: TGTGCCAGTTGCCTCTCCGGGAGTCTTAACGAGCAGTACTTC.

This clonotype appeared a few times. CDR3 sequence: CASSVVAGGVFTDTQYF. DNA of the CDR3: TGTGCCAGCAGCGTCGTGGCGGGGGGAGTCTTCACAGATACGCAGTATTTT. The chain couples TRBV9 to TRBJ2-3; 8 bases fit TRBD2. Germline V gene lookup returns CDR1 SGDLS and CDR2 YYNGEE. The junction had 10 bases not matched to a gene; V was cut back by 2 bases and J by 2 bases. CDR3 length: 17 residues.

The table lists this clonotype with a few counts. The chain is built from TRBV3-1 and TRBJ2-6, with 7 bases identical to TRBD1. The CDR3 has 18 residues. Germline V gene data show CDR1 as LGHDT and CDR2 as YNNKEL (reference sequence). With V trimmed by 4 bases and J by 0 bases, 9 bases remained unmatched. CDR3 DNA sequence: TGTGCCAGCAGCCCCTGGGACAGTGGGGCCTCTGGGGCCAACGTCCTGACTTTC. Its translation is CASSPWDSGASGANVLTF. Supplemented by reference TRBV3-1 and TRBJ2-6, the full variable domain reads DTAVSQTPKYLVTQMGNDKSIKCEQNLGHDTMYWYKQDSKKFLKIMFSYNNKELIINETVPNRFSPKSPDKAHLNLHINSLELGDSAVYFCASSPWDSGASGANVLTFGAGSRLTVL.

The chain joins TRBV9 to TRBJ2-7; 7 bases agree with TRBD1. Trimming at V came to 4 bases and at J to 4 bases, leaving 11 bases not matched to a gene. Germline V lookup: CDR1 SGDLS, CDR2 YYNGEE. The CDR3 consists of 15 residues. DNA for the CDR3: TGTGCCAGCAGCCCAGAGACAGGGTCTGGTTACGAGCAGTACTTC. Protein: CASSPETGSGYEQYF.

This chain links TRBV25-1 with TRBJ2-5, with no clear D. The germline gives CDR1 MGHDK, CDR2 SYGVNS. This CDR3 spans 12 amino acids. V was cut by 4 bases and J by 11 bases, with 14 bases left in between. The CDR3 loop reads CASSVGYNEQYF. CDR3 in DNA: TGTGCCAGCAGTGTGGGCTACAATGAGCAGTACTTC.

DNA for the CDR3: TGTGCCAGCAGCCAGACGGCGGGACATTCGAATGAAGCTTTCTTT. Its protein is CASSQTAGHSNEAFF. This chain links TRBV6-2 or TRBV6-3 with TRBJ1-1; tentatively, D is TRBD1 (6 bases). The CDR3 is made up of 15 amino acids. Per germline, CDR1 MNHEY and CDR2 SVGEGT. V was cut by 6 bases and J by 7 bases, with 21 bases left in between.

This sequence joins TRBV27 and TRBJ1-2; a weak D match, TRBD1 (5 bases). V was trimmed by 2 bases and J by 0 bases, leaving 10 bases between them. The CDR3 consists of 15 residues. Germline CDR1 MNHEY, CDR2 SMNVEV (reference sequence). CDR3 bases: TGTGCCAGCAGTTTAAAGACAGCTGCTAACTATGGCTACACCTTC. Amino acids: CASSLKTAANYGYTF.

A few counts support this clonotype. The chain uses TRBV29-1 and TRBJ1-1; perhaps TRBD1 as D (5 bases). The CDR3 loop spans 12 amino acids. Per germline, CDR1 SQVTM and CDR2 ANQGSEA. V lost 6 bases, J lost 5 bases, and 13 bases lay in between. The chain's CDR3 is CSVLQEGTEAFF. DNA for the CDR3: TGCAGCGTGCTACAGGAGGGGACTGAAGCTTTCTTT. Combining the CDR3 with reference TRBV29-1 and TRBJ1-1 gives the whole variable domain SAVISQKPSRDICQRGTSLTIQCQVDSQVTMMFWYRQQPGQSLTLIATANQGSEATYESGFVIDKFPISRPNLTFSTLTVSNMSPEDSSIYLCSVLQEGTEAFFGQGTRLTVV.

This clonotype was recorded a few times. The rearrangement links TRBV5-1 to TRBJ1-5, with 7 bases identical to TRBD1. The CDR3 is made up of 16 amino acids. Germline values: CDR1 SGHRS, CDR2 YFSETQ. V shed 4 bases and J 0 bases; nucleotides not matched to a gene: 7. CDR3 amino acids: CASSPLGTASNQPQHF. Here the CDR3 DNA reads TGCGCCAGCAGCCCCCTTGGGACAGCTAGCAATCAGCCCCAGCATTTT.

This chain links TRBV20-1 with TRBJ1-5; D is ambiguous. Trimming took off 6 bases at V and 7 bases at J, with 22 bases between the two ends. The CDR3 consists of 15 residues. Germline CDR1 reads DFQATT; CDR2 reads SNEGSKA (reference sequence). The CDR3 coding sequence is TGCAGTGCCCTAACCCGGACTCAGGCGGGGCAGCCCCAGCATTTT. It is translated as CSALTRTQAGQPQHF.

In its sample, this clonotype was seen a few times. The junction and the germline gene differ at one end; a read error may be behind it. This chain joins TRBV5-4 and TRBJ2-5; no clear D gene. Per germline, CDR1 SGHNT and CDR2 YYREEE (reference sequence). The CDR3 sequence is 13 residues long. This CDR3 reads CASSLWSTETQYF. The CDR3 DNA follows: TGTGCCAGCAGCTTGTGGTCTACTGAGACTCAGTACTTC.

The V gene is TRBV20-1, the J gene TRBJ2-7; 7 bases are a match to TRBD2. V lost 6 bases, J lost 4 bases, and 12 bases stayed unmatched. Germline CDR1 DFQATT, CDR2 SNEGSKA (reference sequence). The CDR3 is made up of 14 amino acids. The CDR3: CSAVTPSGLYEQYF. CDR3 bases: TGCAGTGCGGTCACCCCTAGCGGACTATACGAGCAGTACTTC.

This clonotype showed up just a few times. The rearrangement uses TRBV3-1 and TRBJ2-1; possible D gene TRBD2, 6 bases. Trimming removed 4 bases from V and 3 bases from J, with 16 bases in between. The CDR3 contains 16 residues. Germline-derived CDR1 and CDR2 are LGHDT and YNNKEL (reference sequence). DNA of the CDR3: TGTGCCAGCAGCCCCGCCCAGGGACTCTACTACAATGAGCAGTTCTTC. This codes for CASSPAQGLYYNEQFF.

The chain uses TRBV29-1 and TRBJ2-1; 9 bases line up with TRBD2. Germline-derived CDR1 and CDR2 are SQVTM and ANQGSEA. CDR3 length: 16 residues. The V segment lost 1 base and the J segment 0 bases; nucleotides outside the gene matches: 4. CDR3 in DNA: TGCAGCGTTGAAGGGCCTAGCGGGATCTCCTACAATGAGCAGTTCTTC. Residues: CSVEGPSGISYNEQFF.

This clonotype was observed a handful of times. The rearrangement links TRBV24-1 to TRBJ2-7; 9 bases match TRBD2. Germline assignment: CDR1 KGHDR and CDR2 SFDVKD. The CDR3 consists of 13 residues. Losses at the gene ends were 7 bases for V and 1 base for J; bases not matched to a gene: 1. In nucleotides, the CDR3 is TGTGCCACCAGCCTAGCGGGGTCCTACGAGCAGTACTTC. Amino acids: CATSLAGSYEQYF.

This chain uses TRBV6-5 with TRBJ1-3; D is unclear. Germline V gives CDR1 MNHEY, CDR2 SVGAGI. The V end lost 0 bases, the J end lost 0 bases, and 6 bases lay between the germline ends. The CDR3 has 15 amino acids. The CDR3, as DNA: TGTGCCAGCAGTTACTCAGGTCCCTCTGGAAACACCATATATTTT. Its protein product is CASSYSGPSGNTIYF.